This record looks at one T cell receptor beta chain sequence and its context. Trimming stripped 7 bases from V and 8 bases from J, with 15 bases between. The CDR3 contains 13 residues. Germline-derived CDR1 and CDR2 are SEHNR and FQNEAQ (reference sequence). This sample is part of a study of siplizumab effects on memory and regulatory T cells. Sequenced by immunoSEQ multiplex PCR; TCRdb stores in-frame clones only, minus some. The sample consists of approximately 84,000 clones, 85% to 95% of them appearing once. Sequencing used CD8+ T cells sorted from blood. V gene TRBV7-9 combines with J gene TRBJ2-4; D is unclear. The receptor was derived from a human donor in good health. In DNA form, the CDR3 reads TGTGCCAGCACCCCCCCTTGGCGTGACATTCAGTACTTC. Protein: CASTPPWRDIQYF.